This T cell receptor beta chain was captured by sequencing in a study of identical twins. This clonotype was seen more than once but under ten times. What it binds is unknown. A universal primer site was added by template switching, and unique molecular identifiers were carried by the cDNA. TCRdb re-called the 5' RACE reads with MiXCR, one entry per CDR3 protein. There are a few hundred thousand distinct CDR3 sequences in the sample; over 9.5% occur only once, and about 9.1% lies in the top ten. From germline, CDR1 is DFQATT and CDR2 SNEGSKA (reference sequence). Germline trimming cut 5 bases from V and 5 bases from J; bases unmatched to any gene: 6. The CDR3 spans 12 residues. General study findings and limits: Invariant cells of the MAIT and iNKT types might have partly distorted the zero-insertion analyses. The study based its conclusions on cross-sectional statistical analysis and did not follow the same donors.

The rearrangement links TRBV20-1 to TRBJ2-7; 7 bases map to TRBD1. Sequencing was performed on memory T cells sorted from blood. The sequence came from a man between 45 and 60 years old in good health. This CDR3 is CSAEDRPDEQYF. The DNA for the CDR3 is TGCAGTGCTGAGGACAGGCCAGACGAGCAGTACTTC.